These 29 T cell receptor beta chains originate from one sample sequenced in a study of T cell responses to AZD1222 COVID-19 vaccine. The data were produced by immunoSEQ multiplex PCR, yet TCRdb's version contains in-frame clones alone and is incomplete. The sample has 150,000 to 200,000 clones; approximately 90% are singletons. The material sequenced was peripheral blood, taken on day 0 of AZD1222 vaccination. The receptors originated from an adult in good health.

This sequence joins TRBV5-1 and TRBJ2-3; D might be TRBD2 (6 bases). Germline V gene sequence: CDR1 SGHRS, CDR2 YFSETQ. There are 14 residues in the CDR3. The V end was cut by 0 bases, the J end by 6 bases, with 11 bases between. DNA for the CDR3: TGCGCCAGCAGCTTGGAAGCGGGTAGGGATACGCAGTATTTT. It is translated as CASSLEAGRDTQYF.

The chain employs TRBV28 and TRBJ2-7; tentatively, D is TRBD1 (6 bases). Germline loops: CDR1 MDHEN, CDR2 SYDVKM. Trimming cost V 2 bases and J 12 bases, with 17 bases left between them. This CDR3 is 13 amino acids long. CDR3 sequence (DNA): TGTGCCAGCAGTTTAACCGGACAGCCGACCCCGTACTTC. Protein sequence: CASSLTGQPTPYF. Together with reference TRBV28 and TRBJ2-7, the CDR3 gives the full variable domain: DVKVTQSSRYLVKRTGEKVFLECVQDMDHENMFWYRQDPGLGLRLIYFSYDVKMKEKGDIPEGYSVSREKKERFSLILESASTNQTSMYLCASSLTGQPTPYFGPGTRLTVT.

The genes are TRBV12-3 or TRBV12-4 and TRBJ1-2; D call uncertain. The CDR3 runs to 10 residues. V lost 5 bases and J lost 10, with 8 bases in between. In DNA form, the CDR3 reads TGTGCCAGCAGTCAGAATTACTACACCTTC. Protein product: CASSQNYYTF.

The rearrangement links TRBV7-9 to TRBJ2-6, with D hard to call. Germline CDR1 is SEHNR and CDR2 is FQNEAQ (reference sequence). Trimming took off 2 bases at V and 1 base at J, with 6 bases between the two ends. The CDR3 is made up of 15 amino acids. The CDR3 nucleotides read TGTGCCAGCAGCTTACTTGATTCTGGGGCCAACGTCCTGACTTTC. Translated, it gives CASSLLDSGANVLTF.

This clone was recorded a few times. This rearrangement joins TRBV19 to TRBJ1-2; 7 bases fit TRBD1. The CDR3 is 13 amino acids. The germline V gene has CDR1 LNHDA and CDR2 SQIVND (reference sequence). V shed 7 bases and J 3 bases; nucleotides not matched to a gene: 5. This CDR3 is CASKNGQDYGYTF. As DNA, the CDR3 is TGTGCCAGTAAGAATGGACAGGACTATGGCTACACCTTC. Full variable domain (missing parts from reference TRBV19 and TRBJ1-2): DGGITQSPKYLFRKEGQNVTLSCEQNLNHDAMYWYRQDPGQGLRLIYYSQIVNDFQKGDIAEGYSVSREKKESFPLTVTSAQKNPTAFYLCASKNGQDYGYTFGSGTRLTVV.

This sequence joins TRBV15 and TRBJ1-3; 8 nucleotides align to TRBD1. The CDR3 runs 14 residues. The junction had 3 bases not matched to a gene; V was cut back by 4 bases and J by 4 bases. Germline V gene data show CDR1 as LNHNV and CDR2 as YYDKDF (reference sequence). CDR3 amino acids: CATSTGGLGNTIYF. The CDR3 DNA reads as TGTGCCACCAGCACAGGGGGCTTGGGAAACACCATATATTTT.

V usage is TRBV9 and J usage is TRBJ1-4; D is ambiguous. Trimming removed 0 bases from V and 6 bases from J, with 12 bases in between. Germline V CDR1 and CDR2: SGDLS, YYNGEE. This CDR3 comprises 15 residues. CDR3 DNA: TGTGCCAGCAGCGTAGGGTTGGCCGGTGATGAAAAACTGTTTTTT. Translated: CASSVGLAGDEKLFF.

The V call is TRBV29-1, the J call TRBJ1-2; D is uncertain. The CDR3 loop spans 13 amino acids. V was clipped by 4 bases and J by 4 bases, with 13 bases between them. CDR1 is SQVTM, CDR2 ANQGSEA, per germline. The CDR3 bases are TGCAGCGTTGTAAGCGGGCCTAGCTATGGCTACACCTTC. Translated, it gives CSVVSGPSYGYTF.

This chain joins TRBV7-8 and TRBJ2-3, with 13 nucleotides matching TRBD2. Looked up from germline, CDR1 is SGHVS and CDR2 is FQNEAQ. V trimming: 6 bases; J trimming: 0 bases; junction bases outside the gene matches: 12. CDR3 length: 19 amino acids. The CDR3 sequence: CASRDSGTSGVISTDTQYF. The CDR3 region has the DNA TGTGCCAGCAGGGACTCCGGGACTAGCGGGGTCATTAGCACAGATACGCAGTATTTT.

The gene calls are TRBV5-4 and TRBJ1-2; 11 nucleotides agree with TRBD1. This CDR3 spans 14 amino acids. Germline CDR1 and CDR2: SGHNT and YYREEE (reference sequence). Trimming cost V 3 bases and J 4 bases; bases outside gene matches: 2. The CDR3 bases are TGTGCCAGCAGCTCGGACAGGGGGCTCTATGGCTACACCTTC. It encodes CASSSDRGLYGYTF. The whole variable domain, filled in from reference TRBV5-4 and TRBJ1-2, reads ETGVTQSPTHLIKTRGQQVTLRCSSQSGHNTVSWYQQALGQGPQFIFQYYREEENGRGNFPPRFSGLQFPNYSSELNVNALELDDSALYLCASSSDRGLYGYTFGSGTRLTVV.

The chain joins TRBV7-8 to TRBJ1-5; 8 nucleotides align to TRBD1. The CDR3 runs 13 residues. V gave up 11 bases and J gave up 5 bases; unmatched junction bases: 8. The germline CDR1 and CDR2 sequences are SGHVS and FQNEAQ. The CDR3 is CAGATGDDQPQHF. The CDR3 nucleotides read TGTGCCGGCGCGACAGGGGACGATCAGCCCCAGCATTTT.

V is TRBV9 and J is TRBJ1-1; the match to TRBD1 covers 8 bases. Germline V gives CDR1 SGDLS, CDR2 YYNGEE. J gave up 4 bases and V 0 bases, and 11 bases lay outside the gene matches. This CDR3 comprises 17 residues. CDR3 nucleotides: TGTGCCAGCAGCGTAGGTCCAGGGGGCGGTGGCGGCACTGAAGCTTTCTTT. This sequence encodes CASSVGPGGGGGTEAFF.

The chain links TRBV2 to TRBJ1-2, with D possibly matching TRBD1 (6 bases). V was trimmed by 6 bases and J by 4 bases, leaving 12 bases between them. CDR3 length: 13 amino acids. Germline CDR1 SNHLY, CDR2 FYNNEI. The DNA for the CDR3 is TGTGCCAGCAGATCAGGGGTTGGCTATGGCTACACCTTC. Residues: CASRSGVGYGYTF.

The V and J genes are TRBV28 and TRBJ1-2; 7 nucleotides line up with TRBD1. The germline V gene encodes CDR1 MDHEN and CDR2 SYDVKM. This CDR3 is 13 amino acids long. V dropped 5 bases and J dropped 8; count of bases not matched to a gene: 8. Written as DNA, the CDR3 is TGTGCCAGCAGTCTAGACAGGGAGCGAGGCTACACCTTC. This translates into CASSLDRERGYTF.

The V call is TRBV6-2 or TRBV6-3, the J call TRBJ2-7, with a possible D match to TRBD1 (5 bases). V was pared by 2 bases and J by 4 bases, with 18 bases between. CDR3 length: 16 amino acids. The V gene's germline CDR1 is MNHEY and CDR2 SVGEGT. DNA of the CDR3: TGTGCCAGCAGTTACACCGAGACAGTGTTTGGGTACGAGCAGTACTTC. Translation gives CASSYTETVFGYEQYF.

The gene calls are TRBV5-1 and TRBJ2-7; TRBD1 aligns across 9 bases. CDR1 and CDR2 from the germline V gene are SGHRS and YFSETQ. V lost 0 bases and J lost 6; bases outside the gene matches: 10. CDR3 length equals 16 residues. CDR3 loop: CASSLDPGTGTSEQYF. CDR3 DNA sequence: TGCGCCAGCAGCTTGGACCCGGGGACAGGGACTTCCGAGCAGTACTTC.

The chain carries TRBV27 and TRBJ1-1; D is unresolved. This CDR3 has 14 residues. Germline V gives CDR1 MNHEY, CDR2 SMNVEV (reference sequence). Trimming shortened V by 3 bases and J by 0 bases, and 8 bases separated the two germline ends. The CDR3: CASSLKGLNTEAFF. DNA of the CDR3: TGTGCCAGCAGTTTGAAGGGATTGAACACTGAAGCTTTCTTT.

The J gene is TRBJ2-1, the V gene TRBV7-3; D might be TRBD1 (6 bases). This CDR3 spans 14 amino acids. The V and J ends lost 2 bases and 6 bases respectively, with 11 bases between them. CDR1 SGHTA and CDR2 FQGTGA come from the germline V gene. The CDR3 bases are TGTGCCAGCAGCTTAGGCGCAGGGGCCAATGAGCAGTTCTTC. Its translation is CASSLGAGANEQFF.

The chain uses TRBV24-1 and TRBJ2-1; 14 positions agree with TRBD2. The V segment lost 1 base and the J segment 9 bases; nucleotides outside the gene matches: 10. The germline V gene has CDR1 KGHDR and CDR2 SFDVKD. The CDR3 extends over 18 amino acids. The CDR3, as DNA: TGTGCCACCAGTGATTTAAGGACTAGCGGGAGGACTACAACTGAGCAGTTCTTC. Residues: CATSDLRTSGRTTTEQFF.

This sequence joins TRBV19 and TRBJ1-4, with D unclear. With 6 bases removed from V and 0 bases from J, the gap between germline ends came to 23 bases. Germline V gives CDR1 LNHDA, CDR2 SQIVND (reference sequence). This CDR3 region has 19 residues. CDR3 amino acids: CASSQVPQRRKATNEKLFF. The CDR3 coding sequence is TGTGCCAGTAGCCAAGTACCCCAGAGGAGAAAAGCAACTAATGAAAAACTGTTTTTT.

This clone was observed a few times. This chain uses TRBV12-3 or TRBV12-4 with TRBJ2-7; D remains ambiguous. This CDR3 has 12 amino acids. V lost 2 bases and J 7 bases, leaving 9 bases between the germline ends. CDR3 in DNA: TGTGCCAGCAGTTTACTCTGGGAAGAGCAGTACTTC. This sequence encodes CASSLLWEEQYF.

The chain is built from TRBV10-2 and TRBJ2-7; the D is unclear. Germline V gene data show CDR1 as WSHSY and CDR2 as SAAADI. Trimming removed 2 bases from V and 6 bases from J, with 8 bases in between. The CDR3 runs 12 residues. The CDR3 DNA is TGCGCCAGCAGTGAGGCCGTTTCCGAGCAGTACTTC. This encodes CASSEAVSEQYF.

This clone was observed once. The chain is built from TRBV27 and TRBJ2-1; 8 bases align to TRBD2. V lost 5 bases and J lost 1; bases outside the gene matches: 7. The CDR3 covers 16 residues. The germline V gene encodes CDR1 MNHEY and CDR2 SMNVEV (reference sequence). The CDR3 here is CASSRLAHRSYNEQFF. In DNA form, the CDR3 reads TGTGCCAGCAGTCGACTAGCGCACCGTTCCTACAATGAGCAGTTCTTC.

The chain recombines TRBV7-9 with TRBJ2-1, with 12 bases that match TRBD2. Per the germline V gene, CDR1 is SEHNR and CDR2 is FQNEAQ (reference sequence). There are 15 residues in the CDR3. V shed 4 bases and J 3 bases; nucleotides not matched to a gene: 1. This chain's CDR3 is CASSSGLAGYNEQFF. CDR3 bases: TGTGCCAGCAGCTCGGGACTAGCGGGCTACAATGAGCAGTTCTTC.

This clone was detected only once. V is TRBV5-1 and J is TRBJ2-7, with unresolved D. The CDR3 sequence is 13 residues long. Trimming cost V 4 bases and J 3 bases, with 11 bases left between them. CDR1 and CDR2 from the germline V gene are SGHRS and YFSETQ. Here the CDR3 DNA reads TGCGCCAGCAGCCGAGAACAGAACTACGAGCAGTACTTC. Translated: CASSREQNYEQYF.

The chain couples TRBV3-1 (or the pseudogene TRBV3-2) to TRBJ2-2; D gene ambiguous. V was trimmed by 4 bases and J by 1 base, leaving 10 bases between them. CDR3 size: 15 residues. Germline V gene lookup returns CDR1 LGHDT and CDR2 YNNKEL (reference sequence). For the CDR3, the DNA is TGTGCCAGCAGCCTATTGATGGGGAACACCGGGGAGCTGTTTTTT. It specifies CASSLLMGNTGELFF.

V usage is TRBV25-1 and J usage is TRBJ1-4; 9 bases are shared with TRBD1. The germline V gene encodes CDR1 MGHDK and CDR2 SYGVNS. V was pared by 8 bases and J by 7 bases, with 8 bases of the junction left unmatched. The CDR3 spans 14 residues. The CDR3 DNA sequence: TGTGCCAGCCGATTGACAGGGGGTGGTGAAAAACTGTTTTTT. The encoded protein is CASRLTGGGEKLFF.

V and J are TRBV7-2 and TRBJ1-6, with TRBD1 matching over 7 bases. This CDR3 has 14 residues. Germline CDR1 reads SGHTA; CDR2 reads FQGNSA. With V trimmed by 4 bases and J by 12 bases, 9 bases remained unmatched. The CDR3 DNA is TGTGCCAGCAGCTCCAGGACAGGCCAGGGACCCCTCCACTTT. As protein: CASSSRTGQGPLHF.

The gene calls are TRBV28 and TRBJ1-5; 7 nucleotides agree with TRBD1. The CDR3 length is 13 residues. In germline, CDR1 is MDHEN, CDR2 SYDVKM. V lost 5 bases and J lost 11; bases outside the gene matches: 9. CDR3 in DNA: TGTGCCAGCAGTCGGGACAGCAATTGGTCCCAGCATTTT. It is translated as CASSRDSNWSQHF. The variable domain in full, with the rest retrieved from reference TRBV28 and TRBJ1-5, is DVKVTQSSRYLVKRTGEKVFLECVQDMDHENMFWYRQDPGLGLRLIYFSYDVKMKEKGDIPEGYSVSREKKERFSLILESASTNQTSMYLCASSRDSNWSQHFGDGTRLSIL.